This entry lists 8 T cell receptor beta chains sequenced from one sample in a study of shared clonotypes between healthy human individuals. The repertoire was sequenced with immunoSEQ multiplex PCR; TCRdb's copy has only in-frame clones and lacks some. The sample has about 2 million clones; 90% to 95% are singletons. Specimen: naive CD4+ T cells sorted from blood. The sample's subset: CD45RA+ positively selected. The receptors were sampled from a man aged 18 to 30 in good health.

The rearrangement uses TRBV28 and TRBJ2-5; 10 nucleotides align to TRBD1. The V gene's germline CDR1 is MDHEN and CDR2 SYDVKM. J gave up 7 bases and V 4 bases, and 12 bases lay outside the gene matches. The CDR3 length is 16 residues. CDR3 residues: CASSSRQGARWWTQYF. DNA for the CDR3: TGTGCCAGCAGTTCACGACAGGGGGCGCGGTGGTGGACCCAGTACTTC.

This chain uses TRBV5-4 with TRBJ2-7, with D possibly matching TRBD2 (6 bases). Trimming left V 0 bases short and J 5 bases short, with 12 bases between. The germline gives CDR1 SGHNT, CDR2 YYREEE (reference sequence). The CDR3 length is 14 residues. This CDR3 is CASSLDYGSDEQYF. CDR3 sequence (DNA): TGTGCCAGCAGCTTGGACTACGGGAGCGACGAGCAGTACTTC.

As to this clone: Additional DNA sequences in this sample encode the identical CDR3. This chain joins TRBV5-4 and TRBJ2-3; TRBD2 matches at 8 bases. CDR3 length: 15 residues. J lost 3 bases, V lost 4 bases, and 7 bases had no gene match. In germline, CDR1 is SGHNT, CDR2 YYREEE (reference sequence). The CDR3 nucleotides are TGTGCCAGCAGCCCCGGGGGGGCTGGGACAGATACGCAGTATTTT. It translates to CASSPGGAGTDTQYF.

The rearrangement links TRBV5-1 to TRBJ2-3, with D perhaps matching TRBD1 (6 bases). Trimming left V 0 bases short and J 6 bases short, with 8 bases between. This CDR3 is built from 13 residues. Germline V gene sequence: CDR1 SGHRS, CDR2 YFSETQ. In nucleotides, the CDR3 is TGCGCCAGCAGCTTGGAACAGGGCGATACGCAGTATTTT. This translates into CASSLEQGDTQYF.

The rearrangement uses TRBV11-2 and TRBJ1-2; D is unresolved. Germline CDR1 is SGHAT and CDR2 is FQNNGV. This CDR3 is built from 13 residues. Trimming stripped 4 bases from V and 5 bases from J, with 11 bases between. The CDR3 region is CASSSKGFYGYTF. CDR3 nucleotide sequence: TGTGCCAGCAGCTCCAAAGGGTTTTATGGCTACACCTTC.

J is TRBJ2-4 and V is TRBV5-4; 10 nucleotides match TRBD1. The CDR3 runs 14 residues. Germline trimming cut 4 bases from V and 8 bases from J; bases unmatched to any gene: 6. Germline V gene sequence: CDR1 SGHNT, CDR2 YYREEE (reference sequence). This CDR3 is CASSPDRGQHIQYF. Here the CDR3 DNA reads TGTGCCAGCAGCCCTGACAGGGGGCAGCACATTCAGTACTTC. Full variable domain (outside the CDR3, taken from reference TRBV5-4 and TRBJ2-4): ETGVTQSPTHLIKTRGQQVTLRCSSQSGHNTVSWYQQALGQGPQFIFQYYREEENGRGNFPPRFSGLQFPNYSSELNVNALELDDSALYLCASSPDRGQHIQYFGAGTRLSVL.

The chain is built from TRBV2 and TRBJ2-5; D ambiguous. CDR1 SNHLY and CDR2 FYNNEI come from the germline V gene. The ends were cut back, 5 bases at V and 5 bases at J, with 18 bases in the middle. The length of the CDR3 is 15 residues. As DNA, the CDR3 is TGTGCCAGCAGTTGGCACTTACAGCCTAGGGAGACCCAGTACTTC. This codes for CASSWHLQPRETQYF.

V gene TRBV5-8 combines with J gene TRBJ2-7; perhaps TRBD1 as D (6 bases). This CDR3 contains 15 residues. Trimming removed 4 bases at V and 1 base at J, with 15 bases between. Germline CDR1 and CDR2: SGHTS and YDEGEE. The DNA of the CDR3 is TGTGCCAGCAGCCAAGAGAACAGGGATTCCTACGAGCAGTACTTC. Its translation is CASSQENRDSYEQYF.